Detailed here is one T cell receptor beta chain. The data stem from a study of control samples from healthy donors and cancer patients. Germline CDR1 SEHNR, CDR2 FQNEAQ (reference sequence). The CDR3 covers 16 residues. V lost 0 bases and J 0 bases, leaving 9 bases between the germline ends. TCRdb's table, derived via immunoSEQ multiplex PCR, lists solely in-frame clones and lacks some. There are 90,000 to 95,000 clones in the sample; roughly 80% occur only once, and more than 15% lies in the top ten. This receptor was obtained from a man in his thirties or forties in good health. Material for sequencing was blood. This chain links TRBV7-9 with TRBJ1-3; D is unresolved. CDR3 sequence: CASSLALSSSGNTIYF. In nucleotides, the CDR3 is TGTGCCAGCAGCTTAGCGCTTTCGAGCTCTGGAAACACCATATATTTT.